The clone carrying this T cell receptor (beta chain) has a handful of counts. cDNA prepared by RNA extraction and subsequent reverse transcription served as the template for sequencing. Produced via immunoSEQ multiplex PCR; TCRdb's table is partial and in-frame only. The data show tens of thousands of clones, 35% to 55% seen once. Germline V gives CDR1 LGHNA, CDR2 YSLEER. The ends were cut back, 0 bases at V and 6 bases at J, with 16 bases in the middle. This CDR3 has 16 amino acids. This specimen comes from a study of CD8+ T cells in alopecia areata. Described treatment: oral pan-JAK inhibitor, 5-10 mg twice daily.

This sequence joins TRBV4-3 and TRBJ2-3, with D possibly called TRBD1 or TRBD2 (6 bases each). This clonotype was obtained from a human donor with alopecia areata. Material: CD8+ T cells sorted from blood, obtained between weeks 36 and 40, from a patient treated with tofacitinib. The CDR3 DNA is TGCGCCAGCAGCCAAGAAGGGGGGAGGCCTACGGATACGCAGTATTTT. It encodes CASSQEGGRPTDTQYF.